A single sample gave rise to the 20 T cell receptor beta chains below, sequenced in a study of T-cell memory formation after mild COVID-19. One entry per CDR3 protein results from TCRdb running MiXCR on the 5' RACE reads. The sample carries around 390,000 distinct CDR3 sequences, approximately 16% recorded once. Source material: PBMCs or a T cell subset sorted from them (not recorded which). The source of these receptors is a man younger than 35 who had mild COVID-19 (a few samples of this study predate the infection). Cell type and time point are not known.

The chain is built from TRBV18 and TRBJ2-2; tentative D call: TRBD1 (6 bases). The length of the CDR3 is 16 residues. V gave up 3 bases and J gave up 3 bases, with 14 bases separating them. CDR1 is KGHSH and CDR2 is LQKENI in the germline V gene. Here the CDR3 DNA reads TGTGCCAGCTCACCGACAGGCAGCCGGGACACCGGGGAGCTGTTTTTT. It is translated as CASSPTGSRDTGELFF.

V usage is TRBV6-5 and J usage is TRBJ1-2; weak D call: TRBD1 (5 bases). Trimming left V 5 bases short and J 7 bases short, with 17 bases between. There are 14 residues in the CDR3. Germline CDR1 is MNHEY and CDR2 is SVGAGI. The CDR3 spells CASSPSGQGFGYTF. As DNA, the CDR3 is TGTGCCAGCAGTCCCTCAGGGCAGGGCTTTGGCTACACCTTC.

This clonotype was observed a handful of times. The CDR3 sequence is CSVEDRSNTGELFF. The CDR3 bases are TGCAGCGTTGAAGATCGGTCCAACACCGGGGAGCTGTTTTTT. The V and J genes are TRBV29-1 and TRBJ2-2; the D is unclear. The CDR3 spans 14 residues. The V and J ends lost 0 bases and 2 bases respectively, with 7 bases between them. The germline gives CDR1 SQVTM, CDR2 ANQGSEA.

This clonotype was seen only a few times. This sequence joins TRBV14 and TRBJ1-6; 7 nucleotides align to TRBD1. The CDR3 runs to 14 residues. The ends lost 5 bases at V and 7 bases at J; junction bases unmatched: 5. The V gene's germline CDR1 is SGHDN and CDR2 FVKESK. The CDR3 DNA sequence: TGTGCCAGCAGCGACAGGGTTTTAAATTCACCCCTCCACTTT. Translation: CASSDRVLNSPLHF.

The genes are TRBV12-3 or TRBV12-4 and TRBJ1-2; weak D call: TRBD1 (6 bases). Trimming pared 6 bases from V and 9 bases from J, leaving 11 bases between. The CDR3 consists of 11 residues. This CDR3 reads CASSQGFSYTF. In DNA, the CDR3 is TGTGCCAGCAGCCAGGGGTTTAGCTACACCTTC.

This clonotype has a handful of counts. This chain links TRBV23-1 with TRBJ1-6, with D tentatively TRBD1 (6 bases). TRBV23-1 is labeled an ORF, and its function is uncertain. The CDR3 spans 14 residues. Trimming removed 2 bases from V and 10 bases from J, with 12 bases in between. The CDR3 coding sequence is TGCGCCAGCAGTCAAGGGGGCGCGAGGTCACCCCTCCACTTT. Amino acid sequence: CASSQGGARSPLHF.

The CDR3: CASSPGGVGEQYF. CDR3 in DNA: TGTGCCAGCAGCCCCGGCGGGGTGGGCGAGCAGTACTTC. The chain uses TRBV7-9 and TRBJ2-7; TRBD2 might be the D (6 bases). CDR3 length equals 13 residues. Germline CDR1 and CDR2: SEHNR and FQNEAQ (reference sequence). Trimming shortened V by 5 bases and J by 6 bases, and 14 bases separated the two germline ends.

This clonotype has more than one count but fewer than ten. The gene calls are TRBV20-1 and TRBJ1-2; 8 bases align to TRBD1. The germline gives CDR1 DFQATT, CDR2 SNEGSKA (reference sequence). The CDR3 has 17 residues. J lost 6 bases, V lost 0 bases, and 15 bases had no gene match. CDR3 in DNA: TGCAGTGCTAGAGATCAGGGGCGACAGGGGCTAAGTCATGGCTACACCTTC. Its protein is CSARDQGRQGLSHGYTF.

DNA of the CDR3: TGTGCCAGCGGACTAGCATACGAGCAGTACGTC. This gives the protein CASGLAYEQYV. The V call is TRBV6-2 or TRBV6-3, the J call TRBJ2-7; TRBD2 matches 8 bases. Trimming cost V 8 bases and J 4 bases; bases outside gene matches: 1. This CDR3 comprises 11 residues. Germline assignment: CDR1 MNHEY and CDR2 SVGEGT.

V is TRBV7-9 and J is TRBJ2-3; the match to TRBD1 covers 10 bases. Germline V gives CDR1 SEHNR, CDR2 FQNEAQ (reference sequence). The CDR3 runs 16 residues. The junction had 10 bases not matched to a gene; V was cut back by 5 bases and J by 5 bases. DNA of the CDR3: TGTGCCAGCAGCCCGACAGGGGGCGCGGGGCTAGATACGCAGTATTTT. Residues: CASSPTGGAGLDTQYF.

This clonotype was observed a handful of times. The CDR3 loop reads CASSLVPGDGYTF. Written as DNA, the CDR3 is TGCGCCAGCAGCTTGGTGCCAGGGGATGGCTACACCTTC. The chain recombines TRBV5-1 with TRBJ1-2, with a possible D match to TRBD1 (6 bases). Germline CDR1 is SGHRS and CDR2 is YFSETQ. V was shortened by 0 bases and J by 6 bases, with 9 bases between the two germline ends. CDR3 length: 13 amino acids.

This clonotype was detected only a few times. The rearrangement links TRBV20-1 to TRBJ2-5; D may correspond to TRBD1 or TRBD2 (5 bases each). This CDR3 is 13 amino acids long. V was pared by 0 bases and J by 1 base, with 6 bases between. Germline V gene lookup returns CDR1 DFQATT and CDR2 SNEGSKA (reference sequence). The CDR3 nucleotides are TGCAGTGCTAGAGATGGGACCCAAGAGACCCAGTACTTC. Amino acids: CSARDGTQETQYF.

This clonotype has only a few counts. The rearrangement joins TRBV7-6 to TRBJ1-1; D is unclear. This CDR3 comprises 12 residues. CDR1 SGHVS and CDR2 FNYEAQ come from the germline V gene. The V end lost 8 bases, the J end lost 5 bases, and 12 bases lay between the germline ends. The CDR3 here is CASRSTRTEAFF. The CDR3 DNA reads TGTGCCAGCCGCAGCACAAGGACTGAAGCTTTCTTT.

This clonotype was counted only a few times. This chain joins TRBV7-2 and TRBJ1-6; 7 nucleotides match TRBD1. Germline V gene data show CDR1 as SGHTA and CDR2 as FQGNSA. The CDR3 loop spans 16 amino acids. Losses at the gene ends were 1 base for V and 10 bases for J; bases not matched to a gene: 10. CDR3 amino acids: CASSLDRGQFISPLHF. In DNA form, the CDR3 reads TGTGCCAGCAGCTTAGATCGGGGACAGTTTATATCACCCCTCCACTTT. Together with reference TRBV7-2 and TRBJ1-6, the CDR3 gives the full variable domain: GAGVSQSPSNKVTEKGKDVELRCDPISGHTALYWYRQSLGQGLEFLIYFQGNSAPDKSGLPSDRFSAERTGGSVSTLTIQRTQQEDSAVYLCASSLDRGQFISPLHFGNGTRLTVT.

On this clonotype itself: Being one base from a much bigger clone, this may be a read error. This CDR3 reads CAIKGESSGELFF. The DNA for the CDR3 is TGTGCCATCAAAGGGGAGTCTTCCGGGGAGCTGTTTTTT. The J gene is TRBJ2-2, the V gene TRBV10-3, with D perhaps TRBD1 or TRBD2 (5 bases each). Trimming cost V 7 bases and J 6 bases, with 12 bases left between them. The V gene's germline CDR1 is ENHRY and CDR2 SYGVKD. This CDR3 is built from 13 residues.

This clonotype was seen many times. This chain connects TRBV6-2 or TRBV6-3 to TRBJ2-7; D is possibly TRBD1 or TRBD2 (5 bases each). V gave up 2 bases and J gave up 6 bases, with 14 bases separating them. The CDR3 length is 14 residues. Germline V gives CDR1 MNHEY, CDR2 SVGEGT. The CDR3 loop is CASSYGRARGEQYF. The DNA of the CDR3 is TGTGCCAGCAGTTACGGCAGGGCTCGGGGCGAGCAGTACTTC.

In its sample, this clonotype was seen a few times. The V and J genes are TRBV27 and TRBJ2-4, with TRBD1 matching 7 bases. This CDR3 is built from 13 residues. V was clipped by 5 bases and J by 6 bases; unmatched bases: 4. The germline CDR1 and CDR2 sequences are MNHEY and SMNVEV (reference sequence). The CDR3: CASSPGGLNIQYF. The CDR3 DNA follows: TGTGCCAGCAGTCCAGGGGGTCTAAACATTCAGTACTTC.

This clonotype was seen once. The CDR3 here is CASSLVSGRVHYEQYF. The CDR3 nucleotides are TGTGCCAGCAGCTTAGTATCTGGACGGGTCCACTACGAGCAGTACTTC. The chain has TRBV7-2 and TRBJ2-7; D unresolved. V dropped 1 base and J dropped 3 bases, with 16 bases sitting between them. Germline CDR1 is SGHTA and CDR2 is FQGNSA. The CDR3 consists of 16 residues. Full variable domain (remainder filled in from reference TRBV7-2 and TRBJ2-7): GAGVSQSPSNKVTEKGKDVELRCDPISGHTALYWYRQSLGQGLEFLIYFQGNSAPDKSGLPSDRFSAERTGGSVSTLTIQRTQQEDSAVYLCASSLVSGRVHYEQYFGPGTRLTVT.

The rearrangement joins TRBV19 to TRBJ2-5, with no clear D. Trimming removed 5 bases from V and 2 bases from J, with 9 bases in between. CDR1 and CDR2 (germline): LNHDA, SQIVND (reference sequence). CDR3 length: 13 amino acids. CDR3 sequence reads: CASSPGKQETQYF. CDR3 bases: TGTGCCAGTAGTCCGGGCAAGCAAGAGACCCAGTACTTC.

The CDR3: CASSPDDPAAFF. CDR3 nucleotides: TGTGCCAGCAGCCCGGACGACCCAGCAGCTTTCTTT. The V call is TRBV28, the J call TRBJ1-1, with D uncertain. Per germline, CDR1 MDHEN and CDR2 SYDVKM. V was pared by 6 bases and J by 10 bases, with 15 bases between. There are 12 residues in the CDR3.